This T cell receptor (beta chain) was documented in a study of shared clonotypes between healthy human individuals. General observations from the study: The naive CD4 repertoires of a handful of donors were compared, and roughly 5% of clonotypes were shared.

Genomic DNA belonging to each subset was distributed in equal measure over several immunoSEQ plates. Produced via immunoSEQ multiplex PCR; TCRdb's table is partial and in-frame only. The sample includes 800,000 or so clones, around 96% seen only once; the top ten take less than 0.25%. Naive CD8 cells comprised CD45RO-negative, CCR7-positively selected cells, excluding terminally differentiated effector memory CD45RA+ cells. Turning to this clone: No antigen is known for it.

The receptor comes from a young man in good health. The specimen was naive CD8+ T cells sorted from blood.

This CDR3 reads CSVTTGVTEAFF. The CDR3, as DNA: TGCAGCGTGACGACAGGAGTCACTGAAGCTTTCTTT. The gene calls are TRBV29-1 and TRBJ1-1; D is possibly TRBD1 (6 bases). CDR1 is SQVTM and CDR2 is ANQGSEA in the germline V gene. V lost 6 bases and J 4 bases, leaving 12 bases between the germline ends. CDR3 length equals 12 residues.